This TCR beta chain came from a study of blood T cell repertoires in COVID-19. The CDR3 runs to 13 residues. V shed 5 bases, J shed 8 bases, and the junction held 7 bases outside the gene matches. Germline V lookup: CDR1 SEHNR, CDR2 FQNEAQ (reference sequence). TCRdb's copy holds only in-frame clones and misses some; the assay was immunoSEQ multiplex PCR. The sample includes a few hundred thousand clones, roughly 88% seen only once; the top ten take 1.5% to 2%. Source material: PBMCs or T cells enriched from blood (not recorded which). The chain joins TRBV7-9 to TRBJ1-2; 8 bases match TRBD1. This clonotype was sampled from a woman aged 35 to 49 who had recovered from COVID-19. The CDR3 is CASSLGQGRGYTF. DNA for the CDR3: TGTGCCAGCAGCCTCGGACAGGGTCGGGGCTACACCTTC.